Only a few counts were recorded for the clone carrying this TCR beta chain. Its antigen is undetermined. CDR3 size: 15 residues. Germline V CDR1 and CDR2: SEHNR, FQNEAQ (reference sequence). The V end was cut by 8 bases, the J end by 1 base, with 18 bases between. The data belong to a study of T-cell reconstitution after alpha-beta-depleted transplantation in children. Study-wide points: There were some patients whose high TCRbeta diversity at day 60 came from surviving recipient T cells and thymic progenitors.

As it was prepared, the TCRbeta library received unique molecular identifiers. A single record per CDR3 protein comes from TCRdb applying MiXCR to the PCR reads. The table has approximately 300,000 distinct CDR3 sequences, around 10% seen once; the top ten hold just under 7.5%. The receptor was derived from a boy under two years old with acute myeloid leukemia, due to receive a stem cell transplant. Sequencing used PBMCs, obtained before TCRalphabeta/CD19-depleted stem cell transplant. This sequence joins TRBV7-9 and TRBJ2-7; the D gene is possibly TRBD1 (6 bases). The CDR3 protein is CASLGDGQFSYEQYF. The CDR3 nucleotides are TGTGCCAGCTTGGGGGACGGACAGTTTTCCTACGAGCAGTACTTC. The full variable domain, completed using reference TRBV7-9 and TRBJ2-7, is DTGVSQNPRHKITKRGQNVTFRCDPISEHNRLYWYRQTLGQGPEFLTYFQNEAQLEKSRLLSDRFSAERPKGSFSTLEIQRTEQGDSAMYLCASLGDGQFSYEQYFGPGTRLTVT.